This T cell receptor (beta chain) comes out of a study of technical replicates of blood from several donors. Unmatched junction bases numbered 7, after V lost 7 bases and J lost 3 bases. Germline CDR1 and CDR2: LNHDA and SQIVND (reference sequence). The CDR3 has 15 residues. Repertoires were generated with immunoSEQ multiplex PCR, while TCRdb's copy carries only in-frame clones and drops some. In the table there are about 75,000 clones, approximately 97% of which are singletons. This clonotype was sampled from a human donor in good health. The chain links TRBV19 to TRBJ1-1; 11 nucleotides line up with TRBD1. The sample comprised T cells isolated from PBMCs. The CDR3 loop is CASIRTGGADTEAFF. The DNA of the CDR3 is TGTGCCAGTATTAGGACAGGGGGCGCGGACACTGAAGCTTTCTTT.